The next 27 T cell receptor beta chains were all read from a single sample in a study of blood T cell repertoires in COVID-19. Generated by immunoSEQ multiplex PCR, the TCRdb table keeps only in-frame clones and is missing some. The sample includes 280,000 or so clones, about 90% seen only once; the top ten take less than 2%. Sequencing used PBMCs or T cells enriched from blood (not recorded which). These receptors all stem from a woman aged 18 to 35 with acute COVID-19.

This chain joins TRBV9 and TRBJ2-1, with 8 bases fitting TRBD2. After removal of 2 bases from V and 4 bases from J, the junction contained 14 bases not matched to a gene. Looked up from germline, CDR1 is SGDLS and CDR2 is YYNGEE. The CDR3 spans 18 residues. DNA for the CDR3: TGTGCCAGCAGCGTCTACTCCTTAGCGGGAAGAGAATACAATGAGCAGTTCTTC. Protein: CASSVYSLAGREYNEQFF. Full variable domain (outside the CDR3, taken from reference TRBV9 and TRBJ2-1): DSGVTQTPKHLITATGQRVTLRCSPRSGDLSVYWYQQSLDQGLQFLIQYYNGEERAKGNILERFSAQQFPDLHSELNLSSLELGDSALYFCASSVYSLAGREYNEQFFGPGTRLTVL.

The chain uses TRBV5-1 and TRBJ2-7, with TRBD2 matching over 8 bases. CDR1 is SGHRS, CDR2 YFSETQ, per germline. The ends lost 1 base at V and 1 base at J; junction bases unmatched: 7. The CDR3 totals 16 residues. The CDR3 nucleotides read TGCGCCAGCAGCTTGAGAGTAACTAGCGGATCCTACGAGCAGTACTTC. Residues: CASSLRVTSGSYEQYF. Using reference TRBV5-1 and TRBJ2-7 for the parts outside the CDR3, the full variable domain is KAGVTQTPRYLIKTRGQQVTLSCSPISGHRSVSWYQQTPGQGLQFLFEYFSETQRNKGNFPGRFSGRQFSNSRSEMNVSTLELGDSALYLCASSLRVTSGSYEQYFGPGTRLTVT.

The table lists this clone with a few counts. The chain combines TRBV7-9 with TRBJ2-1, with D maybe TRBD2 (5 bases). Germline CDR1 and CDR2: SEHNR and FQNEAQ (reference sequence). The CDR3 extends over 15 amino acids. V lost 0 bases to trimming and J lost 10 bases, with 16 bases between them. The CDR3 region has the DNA TGTGCCAGCAGCTTAGCGCGGAGCGGCGGTGGGGAGCAGTTCTTC. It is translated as CASSLARSGGGEQFF.

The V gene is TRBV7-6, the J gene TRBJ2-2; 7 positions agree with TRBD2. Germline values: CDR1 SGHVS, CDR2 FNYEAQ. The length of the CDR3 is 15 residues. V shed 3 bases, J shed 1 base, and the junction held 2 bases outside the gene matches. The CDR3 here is CASSLGTMNTGELFF. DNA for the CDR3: TGTGCCAGCAGCTTGGGGACTATGAACACCGGGGAGCTGTTTTTT.

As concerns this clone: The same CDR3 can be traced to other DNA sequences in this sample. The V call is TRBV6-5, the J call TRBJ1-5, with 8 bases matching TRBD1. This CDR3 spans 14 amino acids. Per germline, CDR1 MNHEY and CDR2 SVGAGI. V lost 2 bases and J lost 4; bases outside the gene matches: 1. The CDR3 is CASSYDRGNQPQHF. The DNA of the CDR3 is TGTGCCAGCAGTTACGACAGGGGTAATCAGCCCCAGCATTTT.

In DNA, the CDR3 is TGTGCCAGCAGTCCCCTAGTGGGGGCTGGTACTAATGAAAAACTGTTTTTT. As protein: CASSPLVGAGTNEKLFF. This chain uses TRBV28 with TRBJ1-4; D is possibly TRBD1 (6 bases). V was clipped by 5 bases and J by 2 bases, with 18 bases between them. The CDR3 length is 17 residues. CDR1 MDHEN and CDR2 SYDVKM come from the germline V gene.

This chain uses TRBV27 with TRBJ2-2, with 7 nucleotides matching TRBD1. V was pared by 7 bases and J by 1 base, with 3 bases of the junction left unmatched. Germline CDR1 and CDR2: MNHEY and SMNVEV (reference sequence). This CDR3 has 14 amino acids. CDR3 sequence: CASTAGGNTGELFF. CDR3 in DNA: TGTGCCAGCACCGCAGGGGGGAACACCGGGGAGCTGTTTTTT.

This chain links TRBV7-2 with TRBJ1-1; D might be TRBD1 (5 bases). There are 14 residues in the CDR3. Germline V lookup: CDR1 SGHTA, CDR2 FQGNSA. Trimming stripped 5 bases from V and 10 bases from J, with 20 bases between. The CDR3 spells CASSLKSRTPGAFF. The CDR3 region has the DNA TGTGCCAGCAGCCTCAAATCCCGGACACCTGGAGCTTTCTTT.

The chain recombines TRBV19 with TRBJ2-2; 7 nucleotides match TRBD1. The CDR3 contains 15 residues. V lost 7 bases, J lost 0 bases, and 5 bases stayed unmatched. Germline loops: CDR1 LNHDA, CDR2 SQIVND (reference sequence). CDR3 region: CASTPGTANTGELFF. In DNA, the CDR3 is TGTGCCAGTACCCCCGGGACAGCGAACACCGGGGAGCTGTTTTTT.

CDR3 nucleotides: TGTGCCAGCAGTTCCCCGCCGACAGAGAATAATTCACCCCTCCACTTT. It translates to CASSSPPTENNSPLHF. The chain has TRBV28 and TRBJ1-6, with D perhaps matching TRBD1 (5 bases). The V end lost 4 bases, the J end lost 5 bases, and 15 bases lay between the germline ends. In germline, CDR1 is MDHEN, CDR2 SYDVKM. CDR3 length: 16 amino acids.

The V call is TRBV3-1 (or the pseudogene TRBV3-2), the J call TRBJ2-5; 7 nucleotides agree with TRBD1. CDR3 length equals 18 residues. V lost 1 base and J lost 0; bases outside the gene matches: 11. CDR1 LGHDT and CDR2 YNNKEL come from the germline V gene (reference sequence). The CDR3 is CASSQVWSTGTYQETQYF. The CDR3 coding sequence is TGTGCCAGCAGCCAAGTATGGTCGACAGGGACGTACCAAGAGACCCAGTACTTC.

This CDR3 is CASSRGAGNWGDNQPQHF. The CDR3 DNA sequence: TGTGCCAGCAGCCGGGGAGCAGGGAACTGGGGGGATAATCAGCCCCAGCATTTT. V gene TRBV7-2 combines with J gene TRBJ1-5; maybe TRBD1 (5 bases). Trimming shortened V by 5 bases and J by 4 bases, and 24 bases separated the two germline ends. The V gene's germline CDR1 is SGHTA and CDR2 FQGNSA. The CDR3 is made up of 18 amino acids. The variable domain in full, with the rest retrieved from reference TRBV7-2 and TRBJ1-5, is GAGVSQSPSNKVTEKGKDVELRCDPISGHTALYWYRQSLGQGLEFLIYFQGNSAPDKSGLPSDRFSAERTGGSVSTLTIQRTQQEDSAVYLCASSRGAGNWGDNQPQHFGDGTRLSIL.

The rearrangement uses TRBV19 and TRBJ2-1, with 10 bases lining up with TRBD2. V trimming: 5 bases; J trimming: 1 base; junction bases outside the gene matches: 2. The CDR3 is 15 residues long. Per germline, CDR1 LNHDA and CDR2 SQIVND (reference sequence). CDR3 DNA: TGTGCCAGTAGTCCTAGCGGGGGTTCCTACAATGAGCAGTTCTTC. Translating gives CASSPSGGSYNEQFF.

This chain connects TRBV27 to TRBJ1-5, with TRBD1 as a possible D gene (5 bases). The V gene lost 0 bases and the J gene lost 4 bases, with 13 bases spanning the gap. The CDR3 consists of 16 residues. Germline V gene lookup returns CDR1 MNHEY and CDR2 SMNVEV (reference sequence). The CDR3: CASSLSRPQENQPQHF. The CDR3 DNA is TGTGCCAGCAGTTTATCAAGACCACAGGAGAATCAGCCCCAGCATTTT.

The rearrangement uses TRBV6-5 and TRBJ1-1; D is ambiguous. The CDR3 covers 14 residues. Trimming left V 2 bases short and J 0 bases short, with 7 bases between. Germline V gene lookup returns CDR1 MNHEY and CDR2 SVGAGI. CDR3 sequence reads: CASSYPDMNTEAFF. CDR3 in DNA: TGTGCCAGCAGTTACCCAGATATGAACACTGAAGCTTTCTTT.

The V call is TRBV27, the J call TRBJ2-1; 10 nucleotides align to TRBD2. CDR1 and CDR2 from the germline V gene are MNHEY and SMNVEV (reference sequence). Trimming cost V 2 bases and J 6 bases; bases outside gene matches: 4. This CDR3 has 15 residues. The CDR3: CASSLKGLASNEQFF. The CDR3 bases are TGTGCCAGCAGTTTAAAGGGACTAGCGTCCAATGAGCAGTTCTTC.

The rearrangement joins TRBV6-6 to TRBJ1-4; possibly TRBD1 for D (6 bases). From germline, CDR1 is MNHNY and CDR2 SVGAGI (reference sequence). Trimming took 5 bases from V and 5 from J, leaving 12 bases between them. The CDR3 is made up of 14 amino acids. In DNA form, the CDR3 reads TGTGCCAGCAGTCTTCGGGACAAGAATGAAAAACTGTTTTTT. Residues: CASSLRDKNEKLFF.

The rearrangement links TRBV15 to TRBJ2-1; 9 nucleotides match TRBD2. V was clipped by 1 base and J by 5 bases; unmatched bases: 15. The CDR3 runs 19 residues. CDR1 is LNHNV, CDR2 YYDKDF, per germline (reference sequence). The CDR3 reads CATSRGGGGRATEHNEQFF. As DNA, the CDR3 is TGTGCCACCAGCAGAGGTGGTGGCGGGAGGGCCACGGAACACAATGAGCAGTTCTTC.

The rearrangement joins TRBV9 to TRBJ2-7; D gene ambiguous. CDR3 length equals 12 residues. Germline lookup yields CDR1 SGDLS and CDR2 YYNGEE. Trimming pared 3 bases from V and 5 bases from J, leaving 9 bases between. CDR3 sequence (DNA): TGTGCCAGCAGCGGTGTGGTAGACGAGCAGTACTTC. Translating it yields CASSGVVDEQYF.

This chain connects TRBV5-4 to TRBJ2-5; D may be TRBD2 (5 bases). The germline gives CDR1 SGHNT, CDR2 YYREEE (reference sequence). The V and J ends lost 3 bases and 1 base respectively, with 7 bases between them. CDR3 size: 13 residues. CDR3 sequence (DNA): TGTGCCAGCAGCTCCGGGGTCCAAGAGACCCAGTACTTC. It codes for CASSSGVQETQYF.

The CDR3 nucleotides are TGTGCCAGTAGTCTCCCGGGCAGGGGGCCTGACACGGAAAGTGGCTACACCTTC. This sequence encodes CASSLPGRGPDTESGYTF. The chain recombines TRBV19 with TRBJ1-2, with TRBD1 identical over 8 bases. After removal of 5 bases from V and 7 bases from J, the junction contained 21 bases not matched to a gene. The length of the CDR3 is 18 residues. CDR1 is LNHDA and CDR2 is SQIVND in the germline V gene (reference sequence).

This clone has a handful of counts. CDR3 nucleotide sequence: TGTGCCACCAGTGATTGGGGACAAAGGGGTCAGCCCCAGCATTTT. Translated, it gives CATSDWGQRGQPQHF. V is TRBV24-1 and J is TRBJ1-5, with D perhaps matching TRBD1 (6 bases). Germline V gives CDR1 KGHDR, CDR2 SFDVKD. The V and J ends lost 2 bases and 6 bases respectively, with 13 bases between them. This CDR3 region has 15 residues.

The CDR3 loop is CSVESGRVDEQFF. The CDR3 region has the DNA TGCAGCGTTGAAAGCGGGAGAGTGGATGAGCAGTTCTTC. This chain connects TRBV29-1 to TRBJ2-1; 8 nucleotides match TRBD2. Germline-derived CDR1 and CDR2 are SQVTM and ANQGSEA. Losses at the gene ends were 2 bases for V and 8 bases for J; bases not matched to a gene: 5. The CDR3 loop spans 13 amino acids.

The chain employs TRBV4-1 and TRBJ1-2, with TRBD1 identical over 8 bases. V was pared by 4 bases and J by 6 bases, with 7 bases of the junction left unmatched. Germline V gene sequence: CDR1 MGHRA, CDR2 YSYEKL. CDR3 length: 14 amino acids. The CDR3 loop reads CASSRTGSFDGYTF. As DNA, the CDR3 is TGCGCCAGCAGCCGGACAGGGAGTTTCGATGGCTACACCTTC.

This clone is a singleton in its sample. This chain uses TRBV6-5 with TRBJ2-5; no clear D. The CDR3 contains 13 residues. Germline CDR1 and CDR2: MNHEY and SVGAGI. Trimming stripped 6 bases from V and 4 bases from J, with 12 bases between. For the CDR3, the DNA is TGTGCCAGCAGCCAATACGAGCGAGAGACCCAGTACTTC. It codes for CASSQYERETQYF.

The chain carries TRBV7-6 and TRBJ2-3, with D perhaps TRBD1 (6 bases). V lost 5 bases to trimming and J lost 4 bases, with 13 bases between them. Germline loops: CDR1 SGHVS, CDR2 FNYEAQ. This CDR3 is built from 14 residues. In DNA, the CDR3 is TGTGCCAGCAGCGCCACAGGGCCCCCAGATACGCAGTATTTT. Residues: CASSATGPPDTQYF.

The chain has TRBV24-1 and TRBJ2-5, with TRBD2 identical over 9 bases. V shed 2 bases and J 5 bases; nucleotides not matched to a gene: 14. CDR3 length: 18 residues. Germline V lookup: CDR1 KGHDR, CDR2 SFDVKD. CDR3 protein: CATSDSISLAGVRETQYF. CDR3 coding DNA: TGTGCCACCAGTGATTCCATCTCCTTAGCGGGAGTTAGGGAGACCCAGTACTTC.